This T cell receptor (beta chain) was observed in a study of beta chain features in type 1 diabetes. The whole isolated RNA underwent reverse transcription, so sequencing captured expressed TCRB transcripts. Assay used: immunoSEQ multiplex PCR; TCRdb lists only in-frame clones, some missing. The sample contains 300,000 to 450,000 clones, 10% to 15% of which appear only once. As concerns this clone: Its target is not known.

Study-level points and caveats: Moderately but significantly shorter TCRB CDR3s were found in Type 1 diabetes patients in all four CD4+ subsets. Possibly, sequencing cDNA over-represented cells that had high TCR expression levels.

Germline loops: CDR1 MNHNY, CDR2 SVGAGI (reference sequence). V was cut by 8 bases and J by 4 bases, with 18 bases left in between. The CDR3 covers 16 residues. The sequencing sample was made of naive CD4+ T cells from blood. This rearrangement joins TRBV6-6 to TRBJ2-6; D might be TRBD2 (5 bases). This sequence originates from a woman aged 18-35 years with type 1 diabetes. The CDR3, as DNA: TGTGCCAGCCGACTTGGCGGGCCGGGGGGGGCCAACGTCCTGACTTTC. Encoded protein: CASRLGGPGGANVLTF.